The next 22 T cell receptor beta chains were all read from a single sample in a study of cytomegalovirus exposure and HLA in healthy donors. PCR involved 60 Vbeta and 13 Jbeta primers. Here immunoSEQ multiplex PCR was the method, and the copy in TCRdb shows in-frame clones only, minus some. This listing includes fewer than 110,000 clones. Sequencing was done on a sample of PBMCs. All receptors derive from a middle-aged man in good health and CMV-seronegative.

The chain has TRBV6-1 and TRBJ1-5, with 10 nucleotides matching TRBD1. CDR1 is MNHNS and CDR2 is SASEGT in the germline V gene. The CDR3 spans 15 residues. After removal of 4 bases from V and 1 base from J, the junction contained 1 base not matched to a gene. In nucleotides, the CDR3 is TGTGCCAGCAGTGGGGGACAGGGGAGCAATCAGCCCCAGCATTTT. The encoded protein is CASSGGQGSNQPQHF.

This rearrangement joins TRBV30 to TRBJ1-6; 9 bases are a match to TRBD1. Germline V gives CDR1 GTSNPN, CDR2 SVGIG (reference sequence). CDR3 length: 14 amino acids. Unmatched junction bases numbered 5, after V lost 2 bases and J lost 9 bases. The CDR3 bases are TGTGCCTGGAGTCTGGACAGGGGAGGTTCACCCCTCCACTTT. It encodes CAWSLDRGGSPLHF.

CDR3 nucleotides: TGCGCCAGCAGGCAGGGGGCAGACACTGAAGCTTTCTTT. This translates into CASRQGADTEAFF. The chain couples TRBV5-1 to TRBJ1-1; 8 nucleotides match TRBD1. The germline gives CDR1 SGHRS, CDR2 YFSETQ. J gave up 3 bases and V 5 bases, and 3 bases lay outside the gene matches. The CDR3 totals 13 residues.

The chain has TRBV2 and TRBJ2-7, with 9 bases aligning to TRBD1. Germline V gene data show CDR1 as SNHLY and CDR2 as FYNNEI. The V segment lost 6 bases and the J segment 3 bases; nucleotides outside the gene matches: 6. The CDR3 totals 14 residues. CDR3 region: CASSQTGGGYEQYF. CDR3 nucleotides: TGTGCCAGCAGCCAAACAGGGGGCGGCTACGAGCAGTACTTC.

The chain joins TRBV5-1 to TRBJ1-6; possible D gene TRBD1, 6 bases. V was cut by 4 bases and J by 9 bases, with 11 bases left in between. This CDR3 is built from 13 residues. Germline CDR1 reads SGHRS; CDR2 reads YFSETQ. CDR3 sequence: CASSPQDSSPLHF. DNA of the CDR3: TGCGCCAGCAGCCCCCAGGACAGTTCACCCCTCCACTTT.

The V gene is TRBV7-2, the J gene TRBJ2-7, with 8 bases lining up with TRBD1. The ends lost 5 bases at V and 1 base at J; junction bases unmatched: 7. This CDR3 region has 15 residues. Germline lookup yields CDR1 SGHTA and CDR2 FQGNSA. The CDR3: CASSEKTGGSYEQYF. CDR3 nucleotide sequence: TGTGCCAGCAGCGAGAAAACAGGGGGGTCCTACGAGCAGTACTTC.

The chain is built from TRBV5-4 and TRBJ2-1, with 10 bases that match TRBD1. J gave up 3 bases and V 3 bases, and 3 bases lay outside the gene matches. This CDR3 region has 15 residues. Germline V gene lookup returns CDR1 SGHNT and CDR2 YYREEE (reference sequence). In DNA, the CDR3 is TGTGCCAGCAGCTCAGGACAGGGGGACTACAATGAGCAGTTCTTC. It encodes CASSSGQGDYNEQFF. The whole variable domain, filled in from reference TRBV5-4 and TRBJ2-1, reads ETGVTQSPTHLIKTRGQQVTLRCSSQSGHNTVSWYQQALGQGPQFIFQYYREEENGRGNFPPRFSGLQFPNYSSELNVNALELDDSALYLCASSSGQGDYNEQFFGPGTRLTVL.

This sequence joins TRBV6-1 and TRBJ2-7, with TRBD2 as a possible D gene (5 bases). CDR3 size: 12 residues. The V and J ends lost 10 bases and 5 bases respectively, with 15 bases between them. Germline CDR1 MNHNS, CDR2 SASEGT. The CDR3 DNA reads TGTGCCACCTCAAACGGGGTAAACGAGCAGTACTTC. Encoded protein: CATSNGVNEQYF.

The rearrangement links TRBV9 to TRBJ2-2, with 14 bases identical to TRBD2. Trimming took 6 bases from V and 6 from J; bases not matched to a gene: 10. Germline-derived CDR1 and CDR2 are SGDLS and YYNGEE. The CDR3 has 17 amino acids. The CDR3 is CASKEGLAGDGAGELFF. The DNA for the CDR3 is TGTGCCAGCAAGGAGGGACTAGCGGGAGATGGGGCCGGGGAGCTGTTTTTT.

The chain uses TRBV13 and TRBJ2-1, with TRBD2 matching over 7 bases. Germline V gene data show CDR1 as PRHDT and CDR2 as FYEKMQ (reference sequence). V shed 3 bases and J 5 bases; nucleotides not matched to a gene: 4. The CDR3 loop spans 14 amino acids. The CDR3 reads CASSFIRGDNEQFF. The CDR3 DNA follows: TGTGCCAGCAGCTTCATTCGGGGGGACAATGAGCAGTTCTTC.

V and J are TRBV2 and TRBJ2-5, with D perhaps matching TRBD2 (7 bases). The V gene lost 6 bases and the J gene lost 5 bases, with 19 bases spanning the gap. CDR3 length: 15 residues. In germline, CDR1 is SNHLY, CDR2 FYNNEI. The CDR3 DNA follows: TGTGCCAGCAGCCACTGGGGGGGGCCCGAGGAGACCCAGTACTTC. It yields the protein CASSHWGGPEETQYF.

This rearrangement joins TRBV6-5 to TRBJ2-1; 7 positions agree with TRBD2. This CDR3 is 14 amino acids long. Germline assignment: CDR1 MNHEY and CDR2 SVGAGI. Unmatched junction bases numbered 4, after V lost 6 bases and J lost 2 bases. CDR3 in amino acids: CASRTSATYNEQFF. The CDR3 DNA sequence: TGTGCCAGCAGAACTAGCGCTACCTACAATGAGCAGTTCTTC.

The V and J genes are TRBV6-1 and TRBJ1-5, with TRBD1 as a possible D gene (6 bases). Deletions cut 7 bases from V and 0 bases from J, with 13 bases between. CDR3 length: 15 amino acids. Germline CDR1 MNHNS, CDR2 SASEGT. In nucleotides, the CDR3 is TGTGCCAGCACAGGGGCGGTTATTAGCAATCAGCCCCAGCATTTT. As protein: CASTGAVISNQPQHF.

The CDR3 sequence is CASSVYPGSLAGGYTF. The CDR3 coding sequence is TGTGCCAGCAGTGTATATCCGGGATCTCTGGCGGGGGGCTACACCTTC. The chain employs TRBV27 and TRBJ1-2; D call uncertain. CDR3 size: 16 residues. Between the trimmed V and J ends, which lost 5 bases and 8 bases, there was a span of 24 bases. CDR1 and CDR2 from the germline V gene are MNHEY and SMNVEV (reference sequence).

This chain links TRBV5-1 with TRBJ2-5; the match to TRBD2 covers 14 bases. Per germline, CDR1 SGHRS and CDR2 YFSETQ. The CDR3 sequence is 15 residues long. Trimming cost V 3 bases and J 11 bases; bases outside gene matches: 9. The CDR3 DNA reads as TGCGCCAGCAGCTCGACTAGCGGGAGGGCCTTAGAGCAGTACTTC. Its translation: CASSSTSGRALEQYF.

The genes are TRBV27 and TRBJ2-1; TRBD1 aligns across 7 bases. Germline CDR1 reads MNHEY; CDR2 reads SMNVEV (reference sequence). After removal of 4 bases from V and 4 bases from J, the junction contained 7 bases not matched to a gene. The CDR3 is made up of 15 amino acids. Here the CDR3 DNA reads TGTGCCAGCAGTTGGCAGGGGGATGGGTACAATGAGCAGTTCTTC. This codes for CASSWQGDGYNEQFF.

This sequence joins TRBV5-4 and TRBJ2-5; 9 bases are a match to TRBD1. This CDR3 contains 13 residues. J gave up 6 bases and V 5 bases, and 5 bases lay outside the gene matches. CDR1 SGHNT and CDR2 YYREEE come from the germline V gene (reference sequence). The CDR3 sequence is CASRPTGGQTQYF. CDR3 nucleotides: TGTGCCAGCAGACCGACAGGGGGGCAGACCCAGTACTTC.

V and J are TRBV5-8 and TRBJ1-3; D is unclear. The germline CDR1 and CDR2 sequences are SGHTS and YDEGEE. V gave up 0 bases and J gave up 2 bases, with 6 bases separating them. The CDR3 is 14 amino acids. CDR3 in amino acids: CASSLAGTGNTIYF. Written as DNA, the CDR3 is TGTGCCAGCAGCTTGGCGGGGACTGGAAACACCATATATTTT.

This chain uses TRBV4-2 with TRBJ1-1; 8 bases map to TRBD1. CDR1 and CDR2 from the germline V gene are LGHNA and YNFKEQ. The CDR3 totals 16 residues. Unmatched junction bases numbered 10, after V lost 4 bases and J lost 3 bases. The CDR3 reads CASSPRTGRGDTEAFF. The DNA for the CDR3 is TGTGCCAGCAGCCCCCGGACAGGGCGTGGTGACACTGAAGCTTTCTTT.

The V and J genes are TRBV19 and TRBJ2-1, with D possibly matching TRBD1 (5 bases). CDR1 is LNHDA, CDR2 SQIVND, per germline (reference sequence). Deletions cut 3 bases from V and 10 bases from J, with 10 bases between. CDR3 length: 12 amino acids. The CDR3 region has the DNA TGTGCCAGTAGTATCTCAGGGCGAGAGCAGTTCTTC. Residues: CASSISGREQFF.

The chain carries TRBV9 and TRBJ2-3; tentative D call: TRBD1 (5 bases). The CDR3 sequence is 15 residues long. Germline CDR1 reads SGDLS; CDR2 reads YYNGEE. V dropped 4 bases and J dropped 4 bases, with 16 bases sitting between them. CDR3 DNA: TGTGCCAGCAGCCCACGGGCAGGGCTCCCAGATACGCAGTATTTT. Its protein product is CASSPRAGLPDTQYF. The whole variable domain, filled in from reference TRBV9 and TRBJ2-3, reads DSGVTQTPKHLITATGQRVTLRCSPRSGDLSVYWYQQSLDQGLQFLIQYYNGEERAKGNILERFSAQQFPDLHSELNLSSLELGDSALYFCASSPRAGLPDTQYFGPGTRLTVL.

This chain connects TRBV2 to TRBJ2-2, with 7 bases identical to TRBD1. The V and J ends lost 6 bases and 2 bases, in that order; junction bases with no gene match: 3. The CDR3 covers 14 residues. Germline CDR1 SNHLY, CDR2 FYNNEI. The DNA for the CDR3 is TGTGCCAGCAGCCGGGACAGAAACACCGGGGAGCTGTTTTTT. Translated, it gives CASSRDRNTGELFF.